This T cell receptor beta chain was documented in a study of shared T cell receptors in the human thymus. V dropped 6 bases and J dropped 5; count of bases not matched to a gene: 24. This CDR3 is built from 19 residues. The germline V gene encodes CDR1 SGHVS and CDR2 FQNEAQ. Clones were read by immunoSEQ multiplex PCR, and TCRdb kept only the in-frame ones, dropping some. This sample yields 540,000 or so clones, of which 78% are seen a single time; 0.01% to 0.015% belongs to the top ten. These same data were also listed under a study on human thymus T cells.

Material: thymocytes. This chain joins TRBV7-8 and TRBJ2-5; 7 bases line up with TRBD2. The clonotype comes from a boy in the first two years of life with a congenital heart defect. The CDR3 protein is CASRPGLLPRPKIAETQYF. In DNA, the CDR3 is TGTGCCAGCAGGCCGGGACTATTGCCGCGGCCCAAAATTGCTGAGACCCAGTACTTC.